These 12 T cell receptor beta chains were sequenced from one sample in a study of graft-versus-host responses after intestinal transplantation. No antigen has been assigned to these receptors. The data were produced by immunoSEQ multiplex PCR, yet TCRdb's version contains in-frame clones alone and is incomplete. The sample includes around 100,000 clones, approximately 93% of them seen just once. The sequences come from unstimulated CD8+ T cells sorted from spleen or lymph node cells, collected before transplant. These receptors were taken from a human donor who was the organ donor for an intestinal transplant.

The rearrangement links TRBV4-1 to TRBJ2-5; TRBD1 aligns across 8 bases. CDR3 length equals 19 residues. Per the germline V gene, CDR1 is MGHRA and CDR2 is YSYEKL. Germline trimming cut 3 bases from V and 0 bases from J; bases unmatched to any gene: 15. The CDR3 loop reads CASSHGGSGQGGYQETQYF. For the CDR3, the DNA is TGCGCCAGCAGCCACGGAGGATCCGGACAGGGAGGATACCAAGAGACCCAGTACTTC.

V gene TRBV7-9 combines with J gene TRBJ1-4; unclear D gene. Germline V gene lookup returns CDR1 SEHNR and CDR2 FQNEAQ (reference sequence). CDR3 size: 15 residues. The V end lost 7 bases, the J end lost 8 bases, and 20 bases lay between the germline ends. This CDR3 reads CASTFGSSRGEKLFF. In DNA form, the CDR3 reads TGTGCCAGCACCTTTGGGTCTTCCCGAGGGGAAAAACTGTTTTTT.

The V call is TRBV29-1, the J call TRBJ2-7, with 9 bases aligning to TRBD1. The V segment lost 5 bases and the J segment 5 bases; nucleotides outside the gene matches: 4. There are 12 residues in the CDR3. Germline-derived CDR1 and CDR2 are SQVTM and ANQGSEA. The CDR3 DNA is TGCAGCGTTTTCGGACAGGGGAACGAGCAGTACTTC. Amino acids: CSVFGQGNEQYF.

Only one count was recorded for this clone. The genes are TRBV7-9 and TRBJ2-1; 9 bases line up with TRBD2. The CDR3 consists of 15 residues. V lost 3 bases to trimming and J lost 0 bases; unmatched junction nucleotides: 0. Germline V gene data show CDR1 as SEHNR and CDR2 as FQNEAQ (reference sequence). CDR3 residues: CASSFSGGSYNEQFF. In nucleotides, the CDR3 is TGTGCCAGCAGCTTTAGCGGGGGCTCCTACAATGAGCAGTTCTTC.

This clone was counted once. The J gene is TRBJ2-3, the V gene TRBV19; 9 bases line up with TRBD1. The length of the CDR3 is 13 residues. J gave up 8 bases and V 3 bases, and 3 bases lay outside the gene matches. Looked up from germline, CDR1 is LNHDA and CDR2 is SQIVND (reference sequence). The CDR3 DNA reads as TGTGCCAGTAGTATGGGACAGGGCGGTACGCAGTATTTT. Translated, it gives CASSMGQGGTQYF.

The gene calls are TRBV9 and TRBJ1-4; 10 bases agree with TRBD1. Trimming at V came to 3 bases and at J to 6 bases, leaving 2 bases not matched to a gene. The CDR3 runs 14 residues. Germline-derived CDR1 and CDR2 are SGDLS and YYNGEE. The CDR3 spells CASSATGGYEKLFF. In DNA, the CDR3 is TGTGCCAGCAGCGCGACAGGGGGCTATGAAAAACTGTTTTTT.

This clone was seen just once. The CDR3 nucleotides read TGTGCCAGTAGTACGTGGGGAAACACTGAAGCTTTCTTT. Protein product: CASSTWGNTEAFF. The rearrangement uses TRBV19 and TRBJ1-1; D remains unclear. Trimming took 4 bases from V and 2 from J, leaving 8 bases between them. The CDR3 consists of 13 residues. Looked up from germline, CDR1 is LNHDA and CDR2 is SQIVND (reference sequence).

The chain joins TRBV11-2 to TRBJ2-5, with D unresolved. The ends were cut back, 1 base at V and 5 bases at J, with 11 bases in the middle. There are 14 residues in the CDR3. CDR1 SGHAT and CDR2 FQNNGV come from the germline V gene. The CDR3, as DNA: TGTGCCAGCAGCTTAGCCCCTGACGGGGAGACCCAGTACTTC. This translates into CASSLAPDGETQYF.

J is TRBJ2-5 and V is TRBV29-1; D gene unclear. Germline assignment: CDR1 SQVTM and CDR2 ANQGSEA. Trimming pared 5 bases from V and 1 base from J, leaving 5 bases between. The CDR3 totals 11 residues. CDR3 amino acids: CSVLIQETQYF. CDR3 coding DNA: TGCAGCGTTTTGATCCAAGAGACCCAGTACTTC.

The J gene is TRBJ2-1, the V gene TRBV7-2; no clear D gene. With 1 base removed from V and 3 bases from J, the gap between germline ends came to 16 bases. Germline V gives CDR1 SGHTA, CDR2 FQGNSA. This CDR3 is built from 17 residues. The CDR3: CASSLGTGPTGYNEQFF. The CDR3 DNA sequence: TGTGCCAGCAGCTTAGGAACCGGGCCCACCGGCTACAATGAGCAGTTCTTC.

The DNA for the CDR3 is TGCGCCAGCAGTGAGTCAATAGGATTGTACGAGCAGTACTTC. This sequence encodes CASSESIGLYEQYF. The chain uses TRBV10-1 and TRBJ2-7; D call uncertain. The length of the CDR3 is 14 residues. The germline V gene has CDR1 WNHNN and CDR2 SYGVQD (reference sequence). Trimming removed 0 bases from V and 4 bases from J, with 10 bases in between.

The V gene is TRBV2, the J gene TRBJ1-2; no firm D call. The CDR3 has 14 amino acids. Germline CDR1 is SNHLY and CDR2 is FYNNEI. Trimming removed 10 bases from V and 4 bases from J, with 19 bases in between. The CDR3 loop is CATRGAGIAYGYTF. In nucleotides, the CDR3 is TGTGCCACCAGAGGTGCGGGGATTGCCTATGGCTACACCTTC.